This TCR beta chain is drawn from a study of OX40 agonist ivuxolimab in advanced cancers. This clone has only a few counts. As yet, its antigen is unknown. Study-wide points: At doses 0.1 to 3.0 mg/kg, CD4+ and CD8+ clones expanded. Some of the lowest clonal expansion was seen in partial responders at 0.1-3.0 mg/kg.

The assay was immunoSEQ multiplex PCR, and TCRdb's table has in-frame clones only and misses some. The table includes some 84,000 clones, approximately 92% detected once. Sample: CD4+ or CD8+ T cells sorted from blood, taken in a trial of the OX40 agonist ivuxolimab. The sequence came from an adult with an advanced solid tumor such as melanoma, head and neck, liver or kidney cancer.

In DNA, the CDR3 is TGCGCCAGCAGCTTGGCTCTAGCGGGGGTCTATGAGCAGTTCTTC. It yields the protein CASSLALAGVYEQFF. The V gene is TRBV5-1, the J gene TRBJ2-1; TRBD2 agrees at 10 bases. The CDR3 totals 15 residues. The germline V gene encodes CDR1 SGHRS and CDR2 YFSETQ. V was pared by 0 bases and J by 8 bases, with 5 bases of the junction left unmatched. The whole variable domain, remainder taken from reference TRBV5-1 and TRBJ2-1, is KAGVTQTPRYLIKTRGQQVTLSCSPISGHRSVSWYQQTPGQGLQFLFEYFSETQRNKGNFPGRFSGRQFSNSRSEMNVSTLELGDSALYLCASSLALAGVYEQFFGPGTRLTVL.